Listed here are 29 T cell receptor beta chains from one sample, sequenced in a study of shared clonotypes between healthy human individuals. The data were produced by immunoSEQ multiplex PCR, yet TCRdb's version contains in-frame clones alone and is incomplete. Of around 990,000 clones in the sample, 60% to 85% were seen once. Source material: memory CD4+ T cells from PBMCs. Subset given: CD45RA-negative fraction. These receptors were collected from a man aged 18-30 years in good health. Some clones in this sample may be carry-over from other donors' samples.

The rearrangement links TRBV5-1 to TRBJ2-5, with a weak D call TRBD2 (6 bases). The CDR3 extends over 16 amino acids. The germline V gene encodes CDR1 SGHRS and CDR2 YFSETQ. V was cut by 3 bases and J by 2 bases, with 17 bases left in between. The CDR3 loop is CASSSRLVTPQETQYF. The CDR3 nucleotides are TGCGCCAGCAGCTCAAGACTAGTCACCCCGCAAGAGACCCAGTACTTC.

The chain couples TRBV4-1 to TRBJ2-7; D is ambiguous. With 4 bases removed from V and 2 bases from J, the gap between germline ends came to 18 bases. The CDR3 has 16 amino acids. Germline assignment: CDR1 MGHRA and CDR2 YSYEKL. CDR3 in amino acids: CASSRQTRLLTYEQYF. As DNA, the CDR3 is TGCGCCAGCAGCCGCCAAACAAGGCTCCTTACCTACGAGCAGTACTTC.

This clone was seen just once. In DNA form, the CDR3 reads TGTGCCAGCAGCCAAGATAGTACTAGCGGGACCTACGAGCAGTACTTC. This codes for CASSQDSTSGTYEQYF. The chain joins TRBV4-2 to TRBJ2-7; 10 positions agree with TRBD2. CDR3 length: 16 residues. The V segment lost 0 bases and the J segment 2 bases; nucleotides outside the gene matches: 4. CDR1 LGHNA and CDR2 YNFKEQ come from the germline V gene.

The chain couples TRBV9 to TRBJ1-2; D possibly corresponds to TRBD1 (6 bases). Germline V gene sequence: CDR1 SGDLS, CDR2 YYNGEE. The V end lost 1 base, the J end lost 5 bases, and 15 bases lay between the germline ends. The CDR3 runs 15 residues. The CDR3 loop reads CASSVSAGASYGYTF. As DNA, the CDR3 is TGTGCCAGCAGCGTATCTGCGGGGGCGTCTTATGGCTACACCTTC.

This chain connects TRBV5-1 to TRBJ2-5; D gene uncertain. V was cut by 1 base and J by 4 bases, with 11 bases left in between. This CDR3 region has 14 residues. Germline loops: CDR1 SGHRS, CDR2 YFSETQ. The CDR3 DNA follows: TGCGCCAGCAGCTTGCCCCGGCCGACAGAGACCCAGTACTTC. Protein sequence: CASSLPRPTETQYF.

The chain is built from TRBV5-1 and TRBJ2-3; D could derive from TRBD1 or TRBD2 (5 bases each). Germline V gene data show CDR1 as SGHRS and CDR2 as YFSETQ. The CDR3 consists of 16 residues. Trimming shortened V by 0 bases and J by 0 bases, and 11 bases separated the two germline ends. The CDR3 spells CASSLGDGPSTDTQYF. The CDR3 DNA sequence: TGCGCCAGCAGCTTGGGGGACGGCCCTAGCACAGATACGCAGTATTTT.

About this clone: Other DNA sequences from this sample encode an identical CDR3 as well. Here the CDR3 DNA reads TGCAGTGCTAACCCGGCGGGGGGGCAGTACTTC. Translating gives CSANPAGGQYF. The chain is built from TRBV20-1 and TRBJ2-7; TRBD2 agrees at 8 bases. Germline-derived CDR1 and CDR2 are DFQATT and SNEGSKA (reference sequence). The CDR3 length is 11 residues. With V trimmed by 4 bases and J by 9 bases, 5 bases remained unmatched.

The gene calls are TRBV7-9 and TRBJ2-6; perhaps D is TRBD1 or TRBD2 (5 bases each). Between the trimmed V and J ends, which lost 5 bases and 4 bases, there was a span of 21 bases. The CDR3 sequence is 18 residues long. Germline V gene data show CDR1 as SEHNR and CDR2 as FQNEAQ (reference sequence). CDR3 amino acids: CASSHPSGTLGGANVLTF. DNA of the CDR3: TGTGCCAGCAGCCACCCTTCCGGGACCTTAGGCGGGGCCAACGTCCTGACTTTC.

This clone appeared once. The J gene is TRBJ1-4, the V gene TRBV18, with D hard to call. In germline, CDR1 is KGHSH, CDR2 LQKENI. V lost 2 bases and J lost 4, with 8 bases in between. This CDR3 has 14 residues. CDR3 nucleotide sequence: TGTGCCAGCTCACCAACGGTCTTTAATGAAAAACTGTTTTTT. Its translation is CASSPTVFNEKLFF.

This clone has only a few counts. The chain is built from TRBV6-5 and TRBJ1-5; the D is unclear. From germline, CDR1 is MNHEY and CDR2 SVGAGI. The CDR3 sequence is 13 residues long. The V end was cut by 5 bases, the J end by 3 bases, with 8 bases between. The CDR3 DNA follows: TGTGCCAGCAGTCCGGGAGTCAATCAGCCCCAGCATTTT. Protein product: CASSPGVNQPQHF.

CDR3 nucleotide sequence: TGTGCCAGCAGCTTAACCCTGGCCGGGGAGCTGTTTTTT. Translation gives CASSLTLAGELFF. The chain has TRBV7-3 and TRBJ2-2; no firm D call. Trimming cost V 0 bases and J 6 bases, with 5 bases left between them. The germline V gene has CDR1 SGHTA and CDR2 FQGTGA. This CDR3 contains 13 residues. Filled out from reference TRBV7-3 and TRBJ2-2, the complete variable domain reads GAGVSQTPSNKVTEKGKYVELRCDPISGHTALYWYRQSLGQGPEFLIYFQGTGAADDSGLPNDRFFAVRPEGSVSTLKIQRTERGDSAVYLCASSLTLAGELFFGEGSRLTVL.

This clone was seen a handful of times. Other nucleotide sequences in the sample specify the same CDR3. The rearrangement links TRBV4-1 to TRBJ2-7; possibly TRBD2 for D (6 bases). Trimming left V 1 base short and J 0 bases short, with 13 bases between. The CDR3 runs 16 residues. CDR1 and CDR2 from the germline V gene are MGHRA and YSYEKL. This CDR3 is CASSQGGRSSSYEQYF. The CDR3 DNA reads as TGCGCCAGCAGCCAAGGAGGGAGGTCCAGCTCCTACGAGCAGTACTTC.

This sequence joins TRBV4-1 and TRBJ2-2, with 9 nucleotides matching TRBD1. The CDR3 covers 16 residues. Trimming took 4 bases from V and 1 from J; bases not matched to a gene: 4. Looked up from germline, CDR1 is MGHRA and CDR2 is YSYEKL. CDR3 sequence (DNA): TGCGCCAGCAGCCGAGGACAGGGGATGAACACCGGGGAGCTGTTTTTT. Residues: CASSRGQGMNTGELFF.

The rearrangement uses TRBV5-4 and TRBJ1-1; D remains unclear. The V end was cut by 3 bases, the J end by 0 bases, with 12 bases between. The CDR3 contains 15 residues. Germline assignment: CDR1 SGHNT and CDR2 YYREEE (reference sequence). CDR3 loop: CASSSSTQMNTEAFF. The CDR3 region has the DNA TGTGCCAGCAGCTCTTCGACACAGATGAACACTGAAGCTTTCTTT.

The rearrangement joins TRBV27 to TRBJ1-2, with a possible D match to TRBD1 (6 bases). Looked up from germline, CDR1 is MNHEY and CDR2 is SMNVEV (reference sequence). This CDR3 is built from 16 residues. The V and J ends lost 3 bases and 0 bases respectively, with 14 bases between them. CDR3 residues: CASSFITGTTNYGYTF. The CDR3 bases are TGTGCCAGCAGTTTTATCACGGGGACAACTAACTATGGCTACACCTTC.

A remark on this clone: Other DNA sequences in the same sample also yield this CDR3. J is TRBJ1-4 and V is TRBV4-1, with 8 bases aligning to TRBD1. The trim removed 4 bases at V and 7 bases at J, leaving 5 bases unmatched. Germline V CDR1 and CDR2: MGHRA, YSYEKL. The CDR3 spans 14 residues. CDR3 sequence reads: CASSPQGQGEKLFF. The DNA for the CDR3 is TGCGCCAGCAGCCCTCAAGGACAGGGTGAAAAACTGTTTTTT.

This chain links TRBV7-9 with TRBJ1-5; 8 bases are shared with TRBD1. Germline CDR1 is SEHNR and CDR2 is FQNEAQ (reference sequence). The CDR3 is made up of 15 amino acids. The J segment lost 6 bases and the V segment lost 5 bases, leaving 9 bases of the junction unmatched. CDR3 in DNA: TGTGCCAGCAGCCCGGGACAGGAAATTTCTCAGCCCCAGCATTTT. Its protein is CASSPGQEISQPQHF.

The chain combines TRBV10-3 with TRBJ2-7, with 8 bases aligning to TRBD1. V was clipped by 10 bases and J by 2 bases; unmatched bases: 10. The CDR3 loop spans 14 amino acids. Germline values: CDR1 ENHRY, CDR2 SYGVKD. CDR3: CASGRGQATYEQYF. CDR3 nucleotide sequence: TGTGCCAGCGGAAGGGGACAGGCAACCTACGAGCAGTACTTC.

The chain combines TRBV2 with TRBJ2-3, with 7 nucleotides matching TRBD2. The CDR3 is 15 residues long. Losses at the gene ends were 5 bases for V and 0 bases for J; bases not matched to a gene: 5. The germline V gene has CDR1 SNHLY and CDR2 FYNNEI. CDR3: CASSQREASTDTQYF. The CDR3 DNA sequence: TGTGCCAGCAGTCAACGGGAGGCTAGCACAGATACGCAGTATTTT.

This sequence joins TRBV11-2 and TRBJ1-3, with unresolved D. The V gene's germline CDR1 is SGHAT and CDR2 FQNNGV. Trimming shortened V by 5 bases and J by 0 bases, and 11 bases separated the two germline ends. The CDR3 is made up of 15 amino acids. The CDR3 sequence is CASSPLGPSGNTIYF. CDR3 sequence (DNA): TGTGCCAGCAGCCCTTTGGGCCCCTCTGGAAACACCATATATTTT. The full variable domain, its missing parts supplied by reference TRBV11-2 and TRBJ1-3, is EAGVAQSPRYKIIEKRQSVAFWCNPISGHATLYWYQQILGQGPKLLIQFQNNGVVDDSQLPKDRFSAERLKGVDSTLKIQPAKLEDSAVYLCASSPLGPSGNTIYFGEGSWLTVV.

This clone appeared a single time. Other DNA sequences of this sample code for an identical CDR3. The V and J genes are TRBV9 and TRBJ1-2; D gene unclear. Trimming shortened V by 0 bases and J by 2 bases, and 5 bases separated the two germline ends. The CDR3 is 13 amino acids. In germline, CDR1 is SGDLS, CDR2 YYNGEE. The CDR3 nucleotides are TGTGCCAGCAGCGTAGGGCCAAACTATGGCTACACCTTC. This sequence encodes CASSVGPNYGYTF.

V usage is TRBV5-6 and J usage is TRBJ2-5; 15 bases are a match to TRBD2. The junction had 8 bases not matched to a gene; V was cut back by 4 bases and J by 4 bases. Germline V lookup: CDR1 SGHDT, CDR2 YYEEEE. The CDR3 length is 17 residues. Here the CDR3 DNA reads TGTGCCAGCAGCCCCCTCGCGGGACTAGCGGGAGGAGAGACCCAGTACTTC. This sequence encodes CASSPLAGLAGGETQYF.

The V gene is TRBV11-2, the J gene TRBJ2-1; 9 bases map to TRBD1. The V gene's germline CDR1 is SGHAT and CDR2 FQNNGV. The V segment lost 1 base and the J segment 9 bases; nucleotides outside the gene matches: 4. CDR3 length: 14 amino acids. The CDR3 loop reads CASSLVQGAGEQFF. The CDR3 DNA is TGTGCCAGCAGCTTAGTACAGGGGGCGGGTGAGCAGTTCTTC.

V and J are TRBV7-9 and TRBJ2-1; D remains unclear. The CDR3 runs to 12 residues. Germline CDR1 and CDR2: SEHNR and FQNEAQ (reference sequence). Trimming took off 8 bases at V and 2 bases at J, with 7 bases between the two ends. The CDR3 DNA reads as TGTGCCAGCCCCTTCCCCTACAATGAGCAGTTCTTC. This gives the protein CASPFPYNEQFF.

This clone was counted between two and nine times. The CDR3 protein is CASSRGGSGSSYEQYF. As DNA, the CDR3 is TGTGCCAGCAGTCGCGGCGGTAGCGGGAGCTCCTACGAGCAGTACTTC. The chain is built from TRBV28 and TRBJ2-7; 9 nucleotides agree with TRBD2. The junction had 8 bases not matched to a gene; V was cut back by 5 bases and J by 0 bases. Germline V CDR1 and CDR2: MDHEN, SYDVKM. CDR3 length equals 16 residues.

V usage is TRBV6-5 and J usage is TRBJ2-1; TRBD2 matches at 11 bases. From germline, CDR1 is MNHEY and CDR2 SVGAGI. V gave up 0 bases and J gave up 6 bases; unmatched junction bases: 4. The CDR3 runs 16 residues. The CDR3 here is CASSYSSGRAINEQFF. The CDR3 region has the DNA TGTGCCAGCAGTTACTCTAGCGGGAGGGCCATCAATGAGCAGTTCTTC.

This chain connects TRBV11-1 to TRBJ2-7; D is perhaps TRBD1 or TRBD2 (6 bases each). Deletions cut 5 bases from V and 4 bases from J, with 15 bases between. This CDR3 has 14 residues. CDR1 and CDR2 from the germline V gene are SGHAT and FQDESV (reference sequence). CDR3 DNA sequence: TGTGCCAGCAGCAACATGAGGGGGGCTTACGAGCAGTACTTC. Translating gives CASSNMRGAYEQYF.

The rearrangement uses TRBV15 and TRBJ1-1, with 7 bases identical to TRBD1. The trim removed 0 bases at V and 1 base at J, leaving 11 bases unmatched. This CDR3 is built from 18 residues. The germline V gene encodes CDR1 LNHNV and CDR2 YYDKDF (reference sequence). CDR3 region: CATSREGGFAGGNTEAFF. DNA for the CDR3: TGTGCCACCAGCAGAGAAGGGGGCTTTGCTGGAGGGAACACTGAAGCTTTCTTT.

The CDR3 sequence: CASSQGGGPERSGYTF. CDR3 sequence (DNA): TGTGCCAGCAGCCAAGGAGGGGGGCCCGAGAGAAGTGGCTACACCTTC. This sequence joins TRBV14 and TRBJ1-2; maybe TRBD1 (6 bases). CDR1 is SGHDN, CDR2 FVKESK, per germline. V was clipped by 1 base and J by 7 bases, with 19 bases between them. The CDR3 has 16 residues.